This T cell receptor beta chain was identified during a study of blood T cell repertoires in COVID-19. Deletions cut 5 bases from V and 3 bases from J, with 8 bases between. The CDR3 extends over 13 amino acids. Germline lookup yields CDR1 SEHNR and CDR2 FQNEAQ (reference sequence). TCRdb's copy holds only in-frame clones and misses some; the assay was immunoSEQ multiplex PCR. The table lists around 200,000 clones, roughly 86% of them singletons, with around 1.5% in the top ten. The clonotype was recovered from a man younger than 35 with active or convalescent COVID-19. The chain links TRBV7-9 to TRBJ1-5; D might be TRBD1 (6 bases). Sequencing was performed on peripheral blood. The chain's CDR3 is CASSRTDNQPQHF. CDR3 bases: TGTGCCAGCAGCCGGACAGACAATCAGCCCCAGCATTTT.